Sequencing of this T cell receptor beta chain was carried out in a study of T cell responses to AZD1222 COVID-19 vaccine. Generated by immunoSEQ multiplex PCR, the TCRdb table keeps only in-frame clones and is missing some. Among a few hundred thousand clones, 85% to 95% were seen once, and the ten largest hold roughly 0.6%. Study-wide findings and caveats: Donors were largely white British and mainly female; clonal diversity was possibly underestimated. Repertoires were collected only later (after the peak T cell response had occurred). Spike-wide coverage was observed for vaccine-associated CD4 TCRs, with dominant responses at 160-218 and 743-854.

Trimming removed 7 bases at V and 1 base at J, with 16 bases between. Germline CDR1 reads MNHEY; CDR2 reads SMNVEV (reference sequence). The CDR3 runs to 15 residues. As concerns this clone: What it binds is not known.

The specimen was peripheral blood, collected on day 0 of AZD1222 vaccination. This chain links TRBV27 with TRBJ1-1; D not certain. The TCR originated in an adult in good health. The CDR3 DNA is TGTGCCAGCAAGAACAGTCGGTCATCGAACACTGAAGCTTTCTTT. As protein: CASKNSRSSNTEAFF.